Below, 12 T cell receptor beta chains from the same sample are listed, as sequenced in a study of early T cells in non-severe SARS-CoV-2 infection (TCRdb year 2021). Receptor libraries were prepared by 5' RACE. The listed sequencing device is NextSeq 500. TCRdb reprocessing: public reads trimmed at Q25 with fastp, clones called with MiXCR, in-frame beta chains kept. Rows are unified per CDR3 protein, each entry keeping the most common DNA and genes. In this sample the table shows about 110,000 distinct CDR3 sequences, around 10% of which occur a single time. Of the sample, 6.5% to 8% is held by the ten largest clones. The specimen was whole blood. The receptors come from an adult who was a healthcare worker with PCR-confirmed SARS-CoV-2 infection or an uninfected control (not recorded which).

This clonotype came up many times. The V call is TRBV5-1, the J call TRBJ2-7, with 14 bases identical to TRBD2. CDR1 is SGHRS, CDR2 YFSETQ, per germline. The trim removed 3 bases at V and 9 bases at J, leaving 11 bases unmatched. The CDR3 spans 16 residues. The CDR3 loop is CASSSEPGLAGALQYF. CDR3 DNA sequence: TGCGCCAGCAGCTCCGAGCCGGGACTAGCGGGAGCGTTGCAGTACTTC.

In this sample, this clonotype turned up a few times. Sequence at one end of the junction differs from germline and may be a read error. The chain employs TRBV11-2 and TRBJ2-7; possible D gene TRBD2, 6 bases. Germline V gene sequence: CDR1 SGHAT, CDR2 FQNNGV. This CDR3 has 14 residues. CDR3 protein: CASSLSTSSHEQYF. The DNA for the CDR3 is TGTGCCAGCAGCTTGTCAACTAGCTCCCACGAGCAGTACTTC.

This clonotype was found many times. This chain links TRBV5-1 with TRBJ2-6; perhaps TRBD1 as D (5 bases). The CDR3 length is 16 residues. Germline-derived CDR1 and CDR2 are SGHRS and YFSETQ. The V and J ends lost 2 bases and 0 bases respectively, with 9 bases between them. The CDR3 DNA is TGCGCCAGCAGCTTAGGACAAGCCTCTGGGGCCAACGTCCTGACTTTC. It is translated as CASSLGQASGANVLTF.

The chain couples TRBV4-1 to TRBJ1-4, with a tentative D call TRBD1 (6 bases). This CDR3 has 16 residues. From germline, CDR1 is MGHRA and CDR2 YSYEKL. Trimming took 4 bases from V and 4 from J, leaving 16 bases between them. CDR3 in amino acids: CASSLDTTGNNEKLFF. CDR3 sequence (DNA): TGCGCCAGCAGCCTAGACACAACAGGGAATAATGAAAAACTGTTTTTT.

At least ten counts were recorded for this clonotype. The V call is TRBV12-5, the J call TRBJ2-1; no clear D. The CDR3 is 13 amino acids. With 6 bases removed from V and 7 bases from J, the gap between germline ends came to 13 bases. CDR1 and CDR2 from the germline V gene are LGHNT and FRNRAP. The CDR3 DNA follows: TGTGCTAGTGGAATAGCCCCTGAGAATGAGCAGTTCTTC. It translates to CASGIAPENEQFF.

This clonotype was seen a few times. The chain employs TRBV29-1 and TRBJ1-1; D unresolved. Looked up from germline, CDR1 is SQVTM and CDR2 is ANQGSEA. This CDR3 is 11 amino acids long. Trimming left V 0 bases short and J 8 bases short, with 7 bases between. CDR3: CSVEDGREAFF. The CDR3 bases are TGCAGCGTTGAAGATGGGCGAGAAGCTTTCTTT.

This clonotype was detected many times. This chain uses TRBV6-5 with TRBJ1-2; D call uncertain. The CDR3 totals 15 residues. With 0 bases removed from V and 4 bases from J, the gap between germline ends came to 12 bases. Germline assignment: CDR1 MNHEY and CDR2 SVGAGI. DNA of the CDR3: TGTGCCAGCAGTTACTCGGAGGTTGGGCCCTATGGCTACACCTTC. Translating it yields CASSYSEVGPYGYTF.

This clonotype occurred a few times. The chain joins TRBV28 to TRBJ2-7; D remains unclear. The CDR3 spans 17 residues. The V end lost 3 bases, the J end lost 0 bases, and 18 bases lay between the germline ends. The germline V gene has CDR1 MDHEN and CDR2 SYDVKM. CDR3 bases: TGTGCCAGCAGTTTGCCCCTGAGTGGCGGCTACTCCTACGAGCAGTACTTC. Its protein is CASSLPLSGGYSYEQYF.

This clonotype came up a few times. This chain joins TRBV20-1 and TRBJ1-1; no definite D call. CDR1 and CDR2 from the germline V gene are DFQATT and SNEGSKA (reference sequence). The CDR3 is 14 residues long. Trimming left V 3 bases short and J 1 base short, with 12 bases between. Here the CDR3 DNA reads TGCAGTGCTAGGAGTCAGGTCGCGAACACTGAAGCTTTCTTT. Amino acid sequence: CSARSQVANTEAFF.

This chain connects TRBV10-2 to TRBJ2-5, with D perhaps matching TRBD2 (6 bases). The CDR3 consists of 13 residues. Per the germline V gene, CDR1 is WSHSY and CDR2 is SAAADI. The V end lost 6 bases, the J end lost 4 bases, and 12 bases lay between the germline ends. The CDR3 DNA reads TGCGCCAGCAGCCCCGGGGGTCGAGAGACCCAGTACTTC. Translation: CASSPGGRETQYF.

The table lists this clonotype with many counts. The chain carries TRBV5-4 and TRBJ2-3; perhaps TRBD1 as D (7 bases). The CDR3 is made up of 15 amino acids. The germline gives CDR1 SGHNT, CDR2 YYREEE (reference sequence). V shed 4 bases and J shed 2 bases, with 14 bases lying between them. The CDR3 protein is CASSPEGTATDTQYF. In DNA, the CDR3 is TGTGCCAGCAGCCCGGAGGGGACAGCCACAGATACGCAGTATTTT.

This clonotype was recorded at least ten times. The V call is TRBV5-6, the J call TRBJ2-7, with TRBD2 matching 9 bases. The CDR3 consists of 15 residues. V gave up 3 bases and J gave up 4 bases; unmatched junction bases: 8. Germline CDR1 is SGHDT and CDR2 is YYEEEE. The CDR3 DNA is TGTGCCAGCAGCTCCTTGCGGGAGGGCCCGTACGAGCAGTACTTC. It encodes CASSSLREGPYEQYF.